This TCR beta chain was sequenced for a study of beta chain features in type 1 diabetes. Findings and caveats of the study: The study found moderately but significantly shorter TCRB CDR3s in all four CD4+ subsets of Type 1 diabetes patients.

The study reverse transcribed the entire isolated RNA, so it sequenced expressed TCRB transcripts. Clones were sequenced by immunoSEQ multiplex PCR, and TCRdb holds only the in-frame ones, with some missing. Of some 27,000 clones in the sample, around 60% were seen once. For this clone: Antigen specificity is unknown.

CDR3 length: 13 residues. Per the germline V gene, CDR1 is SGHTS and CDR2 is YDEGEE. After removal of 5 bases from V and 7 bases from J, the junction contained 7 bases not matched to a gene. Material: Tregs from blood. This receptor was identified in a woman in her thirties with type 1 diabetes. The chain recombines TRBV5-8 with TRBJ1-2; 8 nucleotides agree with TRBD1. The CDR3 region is CASRRQGFGGYTF. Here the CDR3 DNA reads TGTGCCAGCAGGCGACAGGGGTTCGGTGGCTACACCTTC. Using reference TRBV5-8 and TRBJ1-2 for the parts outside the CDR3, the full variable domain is EAGVTQSPTHLIKTRGQQATLRCSPISGHTSVYWYQQALGLGLQFLLWYDEGEERNRGNFPPRFSGRQFPNYSSELNVNALELEDSALYLCASRRQGFGGYTFGSGTRLTVV.